This TCR beta chain came from a study of T-cell reconstitution after alpha-beta-depleted transplantation in children. Findings of the study overall: Once a year had passed after transplant, T-cell counts and diversity came mostly from newly produced T cells. Reported findings indicate that, about two months after transplant, alpha-beta T cells came from several hundred expanded clones, which were derived from non-depleted graft cells.

CDR3 length equals 13 residues. Germline CDR1 reads DFQATT; CDR2 reads SNEGSKA (reference sequence). Trimming took off 0 bases at V and 2 bases at J, with 6 bases between the two ends. Unique molecular identifiers were incorporated when the TCRbeta library was constructed. TCRdb reanalysed the PCR reads using MiXCR and keeps one entry per CDR3 protein. The table lists 140,000 or so distinct CDR3 sequences, 7.5% to 9% of them singletons, with over 15% in the top ten. This clonotype showed up just a few times. As yet, its antigen is unknown. The sample here was PBMCs, mostly from graft donor cells, taken 180 days after TCRalphabeta/CD19-depleted stem cell transplant. This receptor was obtained from a female patient aged 2-10 years who had a stem cell transplant for congenital amegakaryocytic thrombocytopenia, so the T cells may come from the graft donor. This rearrangement joins TRBV20-1 to TRBJ2-3; D gene ambiguous. CDR3 sequence (DNA): TGCAGTGCTAGAGATGCCTACACAGATACGCAGTATTTT. The encoded protein is CSARDAYTDTQYF.